A single sample gave rise to the 24 T cell receptor beta chains below, sequenced in a study of shared clonotypes between healthy human individuals. Assay: immunoSEQ multiplex PCR; the TCRdb copy retains only in-frame clones and omits some. The table records 2 million or so clones, about 95% of them present only once. CD45RO-negative cells were positively selected for CCR7, leaving out terminally differentiated effector memory CD45RA+ cells. Sequences were obtained from naive CD8+ T cells sorted from blood. These receptor sequences come from a man between 18 and 35 years old in good health.

V is TRBV7-9 and J is TRBJ2-7; D may be TRBD2 (6 bases). The CDR3 is 19 amino acids. V was trimmed by 4 bases and J by 3 bases, leaving 28 bases between them. Germline V gene lookup returns CDR1 SEHNR and CDR2 FQNEAQ (reference sequence). The DNA for the CDR3 is TGTGCCAGCAGCTCAGGTGGGGGGAGAGGCCTGAGAAGGGACTACGAGCAGTACTTC. Amino acid sequence: CASSSGGGRGLRRDYEQYF.

The chain links TRBV6-5 to TRBJ1-5; D remains ambiguous. Trimming cost V 0 bases and J 7 bases, with 7 bases left between them. This CDR3 is 13 amino acids long. Germline values: CDR1 MNHEY, CDR2 SVGAGI. CDR3 coding DNA: TGTGCCAGCAGTTACTCCTATGCCCAGCCCCAGCATTTT. Its translation is CASSYSYAQPQHF.

This clone has only one observation. V gene TRBV7-2 combines with J gene TRBJ1-1; D gene uncertain. Germline-derived CDR1 and CDR2 are SGHTA and FQGNSA. The CDR3 runs to 16 residues. V lost 0 bases, J lost 4 bases, and 15 bases lay in between. CDR3 sequence reads: CASSLASEGVGTEAFF. DNA of the CDR3: TGTGCCAGCAGCTTAGCGTCTGAGGGAGTCGGCACTGAAGCTTTCTTT.

The chain joins TRBV30 to TRBJ2-3; D is perhaps TRBD1 or TRBD2 (5 bases each). CDR1 and CDR2 from the germline V gene are GTSNPN and SVGIG (reference sequence). Trimming took off 2 bases at V and 5 bases at J, with 14 bases between the two ends. The CDR3 is 14 residues long. The CDR3 reads CAWSQRGGEDTQYF. DNA of the CDR3: TGTGCCTGGAGTCAACGGGGCGGCGAAGATACGCAGTATTTT.

V gene TRBV29-1 combines with J gene TRBJ2-2, with a weak D call TRBD2 (5 bases). V was shortened by 7 bases and J by 6 bases, with 12 bases between the two germline ends. Germline CDR1 and CDR2: SQVTM and ANQGSEA. The CDR3 is 12 residues long. CDR3 sequence: CSASGLSGELFF. CDR3 nucleotides: TGCAGCGCCTCGGGGTTATCCGGGGAGCTGTTTTTT.

V gene TRBV7-9 combines with J gene TRBJ2-3; tentative D call: TRBD1 (6 bases). CDR1 is SEHNR, CDR2 FQNEAQ, per germline (reference sequence). Trimming cost V 8 bases and J 3 bases, with 15 bases left between them. The CDR3 length is 14 residues. The CDR3 region has the DNA TGTGCCAGCGGGGGCCCTGTTGGAACAGATACGCAGTATTTT. It encodes CASGGPVGTDTQYF.

This clone was seen just once. The chain recombines TRBV5-4 with TRBJ1-1; D is possibly TRBD1 (6 bases). From germline, CDR1 is SGHNT and CDR2 YYREEE (reference sequence). The germline V and J ends were trimmed by 4 bases and 1 base, with 14 bases remaining between them. The CDR3 covers 15 residues. The CDR3 spells CASSRNREWNTEAFF. Here the CDR3 DNA reads TGTGCCAGCAGCCGAAACAGGGAGTGGAACACTGAAGCTTTCTTT.

On this clone itself: Other DNA sequences in this sample translate to the same CDR3. The chain is built from TRBV11-2 and TRBJ2-7; D may be TRBD2 (5 bases). Germline CDR1 and CDR2: SGHAT and FQNNGV. Trimming left V 5 bases short and J 0 bases short, with 11 bases between. The CDR3 length is 14 residues. The CDR3 protein is CASSLAPDSYEQYF. The CDR3 region has the DNA TGTGCCAGCAGCCTAGCACCAGACTCCTACGAGCAGTACTTC.

The gene calls are TRBV7-2 and TRBJ1-6; no reliable D call. The CDR3 is 16 residues long. The germline CDR1 and CDR2 sequences are SGHTA and FQGNSA. V was cut by 2 bases and J by 9 bases, with 17 bases left in between. The DNA of the CDR3 is TGTGCCAGCAGCTTATTGCATCTCGGGGAGGGTTCACCCCTCCACTTT. Encoded protein: CASSLLHLGEGSPLHF.

This clone appeared once. The V and J genes are TRBV6-5 and TRBJ2-3; tentative D call: TRBD2 (6 bases). With 1 base removed from V and 14 bases from J, the gap between germline ends came to 19 bases. Germline assignment: CDR1 MNHEY and CDR2 SVGAGI. This CDR3 has 14 amino acids. DNA of the CDR3: TGTGCCAGCAGTTACTACGTACGGGACTCCCGGGCGTATTTT. This translates into CASSYYVRDSRAYF.

The V gene is TRBV4-1, the J gene TRBJ2-7; maybe TRBD1 (5 bases). The CDR3 runs to 14 residues. CDR1 MGHRA and CDR2 YSYEKL come from the germline V gene. V was trimmed by 4 bases and J by 2 bases, leaving 12 bases between them. CDR3 in amino acids: CASSPSTAPYEQYF. For the CDR3, the DNA is TGCGCCAGCAGCCCGTCGACAGCGCCCTACGAGCAGTACTTC.

In the case of this clone: The same CDR3 is also encoded by other DNA sequences in this sample. This chain connects TRBV9 to TRBJ2-1; D is perhaps TRBD1 (6 bases). Deletions cut 5 bases from V and 0 bases from J, with 9 bases between. CDR1 is SGDLS, CDR2 YYNGEE, per germline. The CDR3 is 14 residues long. The CDR3 loop is CASSAGVSYNEQFF. In DNA, the CDR3 is TGTGCCAGCAGTGCAGGGGTCTCCTACAATGAGCAGTTCTTC.

The DNA of the CDR3 is TGTGCCAGCAGCCGTCCAGGGACAGCGAATGAAAAACTGTTTTTT. Translated, it gives CASSRPGTANEKLFF. The rearrangement links TRBV6-6 to TRBJ1-4, with 7 bases aligning to TRBD1. In germline, CDR1 is MNHNY, CDR2 SVGAGI (reference sequence). The CDR3 has 15 residues. The V and J ends lost 6 bases and 5 bases, in that order; junction bases with no gene match: 9.

Points on this clone: This sample includes further DNA sequences coding for the same CDR3. V and J are TRBV7-9 and TRBJ2-3; D not certain. Trimming cost V 2 bases and J 0 bases, with 9 bases left between them. CDR1 is SEHNR and CDR2 is FQNEAQ in the germline V gene (reference sequence). CDR3 length: 15 amino acids. The CDR3 protein is CASSLLAASTDTQYF. The CDR3 DNA sequence: TGTGCCAGCAGCTTATTGGCAGCTAGCACAGATACGCAGTATTTT.

This clone occurred once. The gene calls are TRBV7-9 and TRBJ2-3, with D unclear. The germline V gene has CDR1 SEHNR and CDR2 FQNEAQ (reference sequence). The V and J ends lost 6 bases and 4 bases respectively, with 11 bases between them. The CDR3 totals 13 residues. The chain's CDR3 is CASRRRTADTQYF. CDR3 sequence (DNA): TGTGCCAGCAGGCGCCGGACGGCAGATACGCAGTATTTT.

The chain links TRBV13 to TRBJ1-1, with D perhaps matching TRBD1 (6 bases). This CDR3 region has 15 residues. In germline, CDR1 is PRHDT, CDR2 FYEKMQ (reference sequence). V gave up 5 bases and J gave up 7 bases, with 20 bases separating them. The CDR3 DNA reads as TGTGCCAGCAGCGCTTACGAGACAGGAGTGCATGAAGCTTTCTTT. It translates to CASSAYETGVHEAFF.

V usage is TRBV4-1 and J usage is TRBJ1-2; D gene ambiguous. CDR1 and CDR2 from the germline V gene are MGHRA and YSYEKL. The CDR3 runs to 15 residues. Trimming took 1 base from V and 2 from J, leaving 11 bases between them. The CDR3 nucleotides are TGCGCCAGCAGCCAAGCCGAAGCCCTGAACTATGGCTACACCTTC. This translates into CASSQAEALNYGYTF.

This rearrangement joins TRBV23-1 to TRBJ1-5; D ambiguous. TRBV23-1 is designated an ORF whose function remains uncertain. This CDR3 contains 17 residues. Trimming took off 0 bases at V and 5 bases at J, with 17 bases between the two ends. CDR3 DNA sequence: TGCGCCAGCAGTCAATCGTTCGTAGGCGGCACCGATCAGCCCCAGCATTTT. This translates into CASSQSFVGGTDQPQHF.

The chain combines TRBV7-2 with TRBJ2-3; 9 bases are a match to TRBD2. CDR1 and CDR2 (germline): SGHTA, FQGNSA. Losses at the gene ends were 4 bases for V and 2 bases for J; bases not matched to a gene: 4. The CDR3 length is 15 residues. CDR3 residues: CASSSPGLATDTQYF. As DNA, the CDR3 is TGTGCCAGCAGCTCGCCGGGACTAGCCACAGATACGCAGTATTTT.

The chain employs TRBV10-2 and TRBJ1-4; D is undetermined. Germline V gene data show CDR1 as WSHSY and CDR2 as SAAADI. The ends were cut back, 0 bases at V and 6 bases at J, with 5 bases in the middle. The CDR3 is 13 residues long. Written as DNA, the CDR3 is TGCGCCAGCAGTGAGTCGGGCTATGAAAAACTGTTTTTT. Protein sequence: CASSESGYEKLFF.

The rearrangement uses TRBV4-1 and TRBJ1-1; weak D call: TRBD1 (5 bases). This CDR3 is built from 14 residues. Trimming stripped 6 bases from V and 1 base from J, with 12 bases between. Germline V gene sequence: CDR1 MGHRA, CDR2 YSYEKL. CDR3: CASRMGRQNTEAFF. CDR3 nucleotides: TGCGCCAGCAGGATGGGACGCCAGAACACTGAAGCTTTCTTT.

This clone appeared a few times. The V call is TRBV28, the J call TRBJ2-2; D might be TRBD1 (5 bases). Germline V CDR1 and CDR2: MDHEN, SYDVKM. Trimming left V 6 bases short and J 7 bases short, with 12 bases between. The CDR3 has 13 residues. CDR3 sequence reads: CASSPAGYGELFF. The CDR3 nucleotides read TGTGCCAGCAGCCCAGCAGGGTACGGGGAGCTGTTTTTT.

CDR3 loop: CASSTSGGSNEQFF. The CDR3 DNA reads TGTGCCAGCAGCACTAGCGGGGGGTCCAATGAGCAGTTCTTC. V usage is TRBV11-2 and J usage is TRBJ2-1, with TRBD2 matching 12 bases. This CDR3 contains 14 residues. Looked up from germline, CDR1 is SGHAT and CDR2 is FQNNGV. The V and J ends lost 5 bases and 6 bases, in that order; junction bases with no gene match: 2.

In DNA, the CDR3 is TGTGCCAGCAGCTTCCATTTAGACGAGCAGTACTTC. Translated: CASSFHLDEQYF. This chain links TRBV11-2 with TRBJ2-7; D unclear. Germline V gene lookup returns CDR1 SGHAT and CDR2 FQNNGV. CDR3 length: 12 amino acids. The V gene lost 3 bases and the J gene lost 5 bases, with 8 bases spanning the gap.